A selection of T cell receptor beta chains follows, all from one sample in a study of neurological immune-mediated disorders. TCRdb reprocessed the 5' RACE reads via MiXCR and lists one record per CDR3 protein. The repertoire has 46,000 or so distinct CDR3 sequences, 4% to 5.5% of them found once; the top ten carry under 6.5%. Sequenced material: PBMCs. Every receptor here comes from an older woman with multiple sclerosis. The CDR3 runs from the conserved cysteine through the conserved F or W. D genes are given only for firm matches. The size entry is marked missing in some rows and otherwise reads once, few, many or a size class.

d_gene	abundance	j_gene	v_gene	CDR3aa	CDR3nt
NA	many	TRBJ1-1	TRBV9	CASSGPSGGTEAFF	TGTGCCAGCAGCGGACCCAGTGGCGGGACTGAAGCTTTCTTT
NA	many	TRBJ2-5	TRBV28	CASSLPRGPGETQYF	TGTGCCAGCAGTCTTCCCCGGGGTCCAGGGGAGACCCAGTACTTC
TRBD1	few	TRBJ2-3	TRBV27	CASSLVDRGTDTQYF	TGTGCCAGCAGTTTAGTGGACAGGGGAACAGATACGCAGTATTTT
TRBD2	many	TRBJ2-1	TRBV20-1	CSAREPAGNSYNEQFF	TGCAGTGCTAGAGAGCCAGCGGGAAACTCCTACAATGAGCAGTTCTTC
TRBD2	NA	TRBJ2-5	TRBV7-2	CASSAVTSGKETQYF	TGTGCCAGCAGCGCCGTGACTAGCGGAAAAGAGACCCAGTACTTC
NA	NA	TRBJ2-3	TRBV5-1	CASSLGQLTSDTQYF	TGCGCCAGCAGCTTGGGACAACTGACCTCAGATACGCAGTATTTT
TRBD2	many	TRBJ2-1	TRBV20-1	CSARPSSGAGNEQFF	TGCAGTGCTAGACCGTCTAGCGGCGCGGGCAATGAGCAGTTCTTC
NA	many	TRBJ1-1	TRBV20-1	CSASRGYSTEAFF	TGCAGTGCTTCTAGGGGGTATAGCACTGAAGCTTTCTTT
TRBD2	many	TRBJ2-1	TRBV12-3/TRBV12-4	CASSGLAGDGEQFF	TGTGCCAGCAGTGGACTAGCGGGGGACGGTGAGCAGTTCTTC
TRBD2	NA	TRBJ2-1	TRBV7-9	CASSLGTSGRAGMLEQFF	TGTGCCAGCAGCTTAGGGACTAGCGGGAGGGCTGGTATGTTGGAGCAGTTCTTC
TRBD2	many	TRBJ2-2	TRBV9	CASSGTSGGGNTGELFF	TGTGCCAGCAGCGGGACTAGCGGGGGTGGCAACACCGGGGAGCTGTTTTTT
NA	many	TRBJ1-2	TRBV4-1	CASSKGVSNYGYTF	TGCGCCAGCAGCAAGGGGGTGTCTAACTATGGCTACACCTTC
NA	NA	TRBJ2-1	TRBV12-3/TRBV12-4	CASSSDSYNEQFF	TGTGCCAGCAGTTCTGACAGCTACAATGAGCAGTTCTTC
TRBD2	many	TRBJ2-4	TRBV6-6	CASSYAGSGEWSKNIQYF	TGTGCCAGCAGTTACGCAGGCAGCGGGGAGTGGAGCAAAAACATTCAGTACTTC
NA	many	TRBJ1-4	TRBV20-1	CSARDQRRSTNEKLFF	TGCAGTGCTAGAGATCAAAGGAGATCAACTAATGAAAAACTGTTTTTT
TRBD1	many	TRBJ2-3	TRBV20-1	CSARGGWDRGTDTQYF	TGCAGTGCTAGAGGGGGTTGGGACAGGGGAACAGATACGCAGTATTTT
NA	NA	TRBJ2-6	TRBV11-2	CASSFFPPRSGAKVLTF	TGTGCCAGCAGCTTTTTTCCACCTCGTTCAGGGGCCAAAGTCCTGACTTTC
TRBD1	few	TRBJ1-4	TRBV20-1	CSASRQGHEKLFF	TGCAGTGCTAGTAGACAGGGTCATGAAAAACTGTTTTTT
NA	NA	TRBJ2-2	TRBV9	CASSVPPGTPNTGELFF	TGTGCCAGCAGCGTACCCCCGGGGACTCCGAACACCGGGGAGCTGTTTTTT
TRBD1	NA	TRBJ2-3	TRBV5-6	CASSYGTELWYF	TGTGCCAGCAGCTATGGGACAGAACTTTGGTATTTT
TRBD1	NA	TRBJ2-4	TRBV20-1	CSARSPGAGGKKIQYF	TGCAGTGCTAGGTCCCCAGGGGCAGGGGGCAAAAAAATTCAGTACTTC
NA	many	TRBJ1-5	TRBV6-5	CASSSLGGSQPQHF	TGTGCCAGCAGTTCCCTGGGGGGCTCGCAGCCCCAGCATTTT
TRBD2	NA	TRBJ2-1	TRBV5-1	CASSLGTGTRGYNEQFF	TGCGCCAGCAGCTTAGGGACCGGGACTAGAGGCTACAATGAGCAGTTCTTC
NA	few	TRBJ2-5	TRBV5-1	CASSLQVKETQYF	TGCGCCAGCAGCTTACAGGTTAAAGAGACCCAGTACTTC
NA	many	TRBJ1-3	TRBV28	CASMKGLGNTIYF	TGTGCCAGTATGAAGGGGCTTGGAAACACCATATATTTT
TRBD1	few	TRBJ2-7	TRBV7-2	CASSSDRGGVYEQYF	TGTGCCAGCAGCAGTGACAGGGGTGGAGTCTACGAGCAGTACTTC
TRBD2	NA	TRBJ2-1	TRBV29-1	CSARTSGTHNEQFF	TGCAGCGCACGGACTAGCGGGACCCACAATGAGCAGTTCTTC
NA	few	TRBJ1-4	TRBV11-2	CASSSDSYNEKLFF	TGTGCCAGCAGCAGCGACAGTTATAATGAAAAACTGTTTTTT
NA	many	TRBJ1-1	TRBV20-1	CSARAQMNTEAFF	TGCAGTGCTAGAGCCCAGATGAACACTGAAGCTTTCTTT
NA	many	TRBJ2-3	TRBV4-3	CASSQDPTGGVWGDTQYF	TGCGCCAGCAGCCAAGATCCAACCGGCGGCGTTTGGGGAGATACGCAGTATTTT
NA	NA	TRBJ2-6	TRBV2	CASSVGTGASGANVLTF	TGTGCCAGCAGTGTCGGGACTGGGGCCTCTGGGGCCAACGTCCTGACTTTC
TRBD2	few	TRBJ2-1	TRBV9	CANSPTGGTYGTHEQFF	TGTGCCAACAGCCCCACCGGGGGGACCTATGGTACACATGAGCAGTTCTTC
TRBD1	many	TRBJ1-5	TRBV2	CASRRDRDGQPQHF	TGTGCCAGCAGGCGCGACAGGGACGGCCAGCCCCAGCATTTT
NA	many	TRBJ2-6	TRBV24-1	CATSDLGAGANVLTF	TGTGCCACCAGTGATTTAGGGGCTGGGGCCAACGTCCTGACTTTC
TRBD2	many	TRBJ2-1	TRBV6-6	CASTWTSGYNEQFF	TGTGCCAGCACTTGGACTAGCGGCTACAATGAGCAGTTCTTC
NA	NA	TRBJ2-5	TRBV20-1	CSAKTGTGYQETQYF	TGCAGTGCTAAAACCGGGACCGGGTACCAAGAGACCCAGTACTTC
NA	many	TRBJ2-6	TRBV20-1	CSGTEVGSGANVLTF	TGCAGTGGTACGGAGGTCGGCTCTGGGGCCAACGTCCTGACTTTC
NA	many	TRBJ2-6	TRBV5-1	CASRYNPSGANVLTF	TGCGCCAGCAGATACAACCCCTCTGGGGCCAACGTCCTGACTTTC
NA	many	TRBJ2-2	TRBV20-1	CSFLNPGAGELFF	TGCAGTTTTCTAAATCCGGGGGCCGGGGAGCTGTTTTTT
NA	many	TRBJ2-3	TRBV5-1	CASSLQGDTQYF	TGCGCCAGCAGCTTGCAGGGAGATACGCAGTATTTT
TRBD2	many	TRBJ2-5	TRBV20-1	CSAEGTSRTETQYF	TGCAGTGCTGAAGGGACTAGCAGGACAGAGACCCAGTACTTC
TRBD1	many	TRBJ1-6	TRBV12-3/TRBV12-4	CASRLTGNSPLHF	TGTGCCTCCCGATTGACAGGGAATTCACCCCTCCACTTT
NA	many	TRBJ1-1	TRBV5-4	CASSKGDIMNTEAFF	TGTGCCAGCAGCAAAGGGGACATCATGAACACTGAAGCTTTCTTT
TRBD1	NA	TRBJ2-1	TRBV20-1	CSAPQGAGSEQFF	TGCAGTGCTCCACAGGGGGCGGGTAGTGAGCAGTTCTTC
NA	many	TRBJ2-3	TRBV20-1	CSASASNTDTQYF	TGCAGTGCTAGTGCGTCAAACACAGATACGCAGTATTTT
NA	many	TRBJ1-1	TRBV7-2	CASSPRRREAFF	TGTGCCAGCAGCCCTCGTCGTCGTGAAGCTTTCTTT
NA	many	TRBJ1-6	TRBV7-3	CASSLIGGNSPLHF	TGTGCCAGCAGCTTAATAGGGGGTAATTCACCCCTCCACTTT
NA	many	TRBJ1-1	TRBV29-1	CSARGGPLNTEAFF	TGCAGCGCCAGGGGAGGACCCTTGAACACTGAAGCTTTCTTT
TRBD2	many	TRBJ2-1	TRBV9	CASSAGTSGRVSEQFF	TGTGCCAGCAGCGCCGGGACTAGCGGGAGAGTAAGTGAGCAGTTCTTC
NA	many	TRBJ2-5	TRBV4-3	CASSQDLTETQYF	TGCGCCAGCAGCCAAGACCTAACAGAGACCCAGTACTTC
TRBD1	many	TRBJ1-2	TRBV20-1	CSARTGESNYGYTF	TGCAGTGCTAGAACAGGGGAAAGCAACTATGGCTACACCTTC
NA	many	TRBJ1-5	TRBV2	CASSELPTVTNQPQHF	TGTGCCAGCAGTGAACTGCCGACAGTAACGAATCAGCCCCAGCATTTT
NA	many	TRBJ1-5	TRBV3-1	CASSQGFGGGHQPQHF	TGTGCCAGCAGCCAAGGATTCGGAGGGGGGCATCAGCCCCAGCATTTT
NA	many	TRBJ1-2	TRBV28	CASRPGRGTYGYTF	TGTGCCAGCAGACCCGGGAGGGGCACCTATGGCTACACCTTC
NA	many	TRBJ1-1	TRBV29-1	CSVETGTNTEAFF	TGCAGCGTTGAAACAGGAACGAACACTGAAGCTTTCTTT
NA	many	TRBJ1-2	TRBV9	CASSVEASAGPGGYTF	TGTGCCAGCAGCGTAGAGGCGTCGGCGGGCCCGGGGGGCTACACCTTC
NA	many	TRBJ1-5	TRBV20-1	CSATTGSPANQPQHF	TGCAGTGCTACCACCGGGTCCCCGGCGAATCAGCCCCAGCATTTT
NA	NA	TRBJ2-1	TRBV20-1	CSAPSPQAARYNEQFF	TGCAGTGCCCCCTCCCCCCAAGCAGCCCGCTACAATGAGCAGTTCTTC